These 22 T cell receptor beta chains came from one sample sequenced in a study of control samples from healthy donors and cancer patients. Using immunoSEQ multiplex PCR, the repertoire was profiled, and TCRdb retains in-frame clones only, with some absent. The table lists 100,000 to 150,000 clones, 90% to 95% of them singletons. Specimen: PBMCs. The receptor set was obtained from a middle-aged man with head and neck cancer.

The chain links TRBV9 to TRBJ1-1; D call uncertain. Trimming cost V 0 bases and J 3 bases, with 9 bases left between them. CDR1 and CDR2 from the germline V gene are SGDLS and YYNGEE. The CDR3 sequence is 14 residues long. The CDR3 here is CASSVGGEDTEAFF. CDR3 nucleotide sequence: TGTGCCAGCAGCGTAGGCGGGGAGGACACTGAAGCTTTCTTT.

CDR3 coding DNA: TGTGCCAGCAGTGCCCCGAGCGGGGGCACAGATACGCAGTATTTT. Translating gives CASSAPSGGTDTQYF. This rearrangement joins TRBV6-2 or TRBV6-3 to TRBJ2-3; 7 bases map to TRBD2. The CDR3 sequence is 15 residues long. V lost 5 bases to trimming and J lost 1 base; unmatched junction nucleotides: 6. Germline CDR1 reads MNHEY; CDR2 reads SVGEGT.

The V and J genes are TRBV1 and TRBJ2-7; the table gives TRBD1 as D, unverified against the DNA. TRBV1 is listed as a pseudogene. This CDR3 is built from 16 residues. The CDR3 loop is CTSSQGGTGGRNEQYF. Here the CDR3 DNA reads TGCACCAGCAGCCAAGGGGGGACAGGGGGCCGCAACGAGCAGTACTTC.

V usage is TRBV5-4 and J usage is TRBJ2-6; D perhaps matches TRBD2 (5 bases). Germline CDR1 and CDR2: SGHNT and YYREEE (reference sequence). CDR3 length: 15 residues. The ends were cut back, 2 bases at V and 0 bases at J, with 6 bases in the middle. The CDR3 here is CASSFGSSGANVLTF. Here the CDR3 DNA reads TGTGCCAGCAGCTTTGGGAGCTCTGGGGCCAACGTCCTGACTTTC. The variable domain in full, completed from reference TRBV5-4 and TRBJ2-6, reads ETGVTQSPTHLIKTRGQQVTLRCSSQSGHNTVSWYQQALGQGPQFIFQYYREEENGRGNFPPRFSGLQFPNYSSELNVNALELDDSALYLCASSFGSSGANVLTFGAGSRLTVL.

The V call is TRBV30, the J call TRBJ1-1; a weak D match, TRBD1 (5 bases). V lost 6 bases, J lost 6 bases, and 17 bases lay in between. CDR3 size: 13 residues. Germline V lookup: CDR1 GTSNPN, CDR2 SVGIG (reference sequence). The DNA of the CDR3 is TGTGCCTGCCTCCAGAGGGAAGGGGCTGAAGCTTTCTTT. Amino acid sequence: CACLQREGAEAFF. Using reference TRBV30 and TRBJ1-1 for the parts outside the CDR3, the full variable domain is SQTIHQWPATLVQPVGSPLSLECTVEGTSNPNLYWYRQAAGRGLQLLFYSVGIGQISSEVPQNLSASRPQDRQFILSSKKLLLSDSGFYLCACLQREGAEAFFGQGTRLTVV.

This rearrangement joins TRBV12-3 or TRBV12-4 to TRBJ1-1; D gene uncertain. CDR3 length: 11 residues. V gave up 6 bases and J gave up 1 base, with 3 bases separating them. CDR3 protein: CASRWNTEAFF. The DNA for the CDR3 is TGTGCCAGCAGGTGGAACACTGAAGCTTTCTTT.

V and J are TRBV4-1 and TRBJ2-1, with D possibly matching TRBD1 (6 bases). Trimming took off 4 bases at V and 1 base at J, with 17 bases between the two ends. Germline assignment: CDR1 MGHRA and CDR2 YSYEKL. The CDR3 is 17 residues long. The CDR3 bases are TGCGCCAGCAGCCCGCCCGGACAGCGAAGATCCTACAATGAGCAGTTCTTC. Its protein product is CASSPPGQRRSYNEQFF.

CDR3 sequence reads: CASSPDPRLRTDTQYF. The DNA of the CDR3 is TGCGCCAGCAGCCCCGATCCCCGGTTGAGGACAGATACGCAGTATTTT. The genes are TRBV10-1 and TRBJ2-3, with D unclear. Trimming took 6 bases from V and 3 from J, leaving 19 bases between them. The CDR3 consists of 16 residues. CDR1 is WNHNN, CDR2 SYGVQD, per germline (reference sequence).

J is TRBJ2-3 and V is TRBV18; a possible D gene is TRBD1 (7 bases). V was shortened by 3 bases and J by 6 bases, with 10 bases between the two germline ends. This CDR3 is 13 amino acids long. In germline, CDR1 is KGHSH, CDR2 LQKENI. The CDR3 sequence is CASSPAGGDTQYF. For the CDR3, the DNA is TGTGCCAGCTCACCGGCAGGGGGGGATACGCAGTATTTT.

This clone was seen a few times. The V gene is TRBV7-2, the J gene TRBJ2-5; 7 bases line up with TRBD2. The V and J ends lost 4 bases and 2 bases, in that order; junction bases with no gene match: 7. This CDR3 spans 15 amino acids. Germline V CDR1 and CDR2: SGHTA, FQGNSA. CDR3 sequence: CASSWNLADQETQYF. The DNA for the CDR3 is TGTGCCAGCAGCTGGAACCTAGCGGATCAAGAGACCCAGTACTTC.

This clone was seen only once. This sequence joins TRBV27 and TRBJ2-3, with D hard to call. Trimming removed 2 bases at V and 1 base at J, with 10 bases between. CDR3 size: 15 residues. Per the germline V gene, CDR1 is MNHEY and CDR2 is SMNVEV (reference sequence). CDR3 amino acids: CASSLTDPRTDTQYF. The CDR3 DNA sequence: TGTGCCAGCAGTTTAACCGACCCCCGCACAGATACGCAGTATTTT.

This sequence joins TRBV27 and TRBJ2-7, with D possibly TRBD2 on 6 matching bases. The CDR3 totals 15 residues. The ends were cut back, 6 bases at V and 4 bases at J, with 19 bases in the middle. CDR1 MNHEY and CDR2 SMNVEV come from the germline V gene (reference sequence). The CDR3 protein is CASRGGSGAGYEQYF. CDR3 nucleotides: TGTGCCAGCAGGGGGGGATCGGGTGCGGGATACGAGCAGTACTTC.

The chain couples TRBV6-2 or TRBV6-3 to TRBJ2-5; a possible D gene is TRBD1 (5 bases). Germline-derived CDR1 and CDR2 are MNHEY and SVGEGT. The CDR3 loop spans 15 amino acids. The V gene lost 2 bases and the J gene lost 4 bases, with 14 bases spanning the gap. In nucleotides, the CDR3 is TGTGCCAGCAGTTACCCCAATAGGGGTAGAGAGACCCAGTACTTC. Translated: CASSYPNRGRETQYF.

V usage is TRBV3-1 (or the pseudogene TRBV3-2) and J usage is TRBJ2-7; D unresolved. V was clipped by 4 bases and J by 2 bases, with 15 bases between them. The CDR3 length is 15 residues. The germline V gene encodes CDR1 LGHDT and CDR2 YNNKEL (reference sequence). CDR3 residues: CASSLLRWRTYEQYF. For the CDR3, the DNA is TGTGCCAGCAGCCTCCTTAGGTGGAGAACCTACGAGCAGTACTTC.

This clone has just one count. The genes are TRBV10-3 and TRBJ1-5, with a tentative D call TRBD1 (6 bases). Germline CDR1 reads ENHRY; CDR2 reads SYGVKD. This CDR3 has 12 amino acids. V gave up 10 bases and J gave up 3 bases, with 10 bases separating them. CDR3 sequence: CATGQYNQPQHF. Here the CDR3 DNA reads TGTGCCACCGGACAGTACAATCAGCCCCAGCATTTT.

The V call is TRBV4-2, the J call TRBJ1-4; TRBD1 is a possible D gene (5 bases). The CDR3 is 15 amino acids. The ends were cut back, 0 bases at V and 6 bases at J, with 11 bases in the middle. CDR1 and CDR2 (germline): LGHNA, YNFKEQ. The DNA for the CDR3 is TGTGCCAGCAGCCAAGAGGGACTGACTGATGAAAAACTGTTTTTT. Amino acids: CASSQEGLTDEKLFF.

The V call is TRBV11-2, the J call TRBJ2-5; 9 bases agree with TRBD1. CDR1 is SGHAT, CDR2 FQNNGV, per germline. The CDR3 extends over 14 amino acids. Trimming removed 5 bases from V and 6 bases from J; junction bases left unmatched: 7. In DNA, the CDR3 is TGTGCCAGCAGCCCAGTGACAGGGGGAAAGACCCAGTACTTC. This sequence encodes CASSPVTGGKTQYF.

The chain joins TRBV6-6 to TRBJ2-3, with TRBD2 matching 8 bases. Germline CDR1 reads MNHNY; CDR2 reads SVGAGI (reference sequence). This CDR3 contains 16 residues. V lost 0 bases and J lost 4; bases outside the gene matches: 6. CDR3 sequence: CASSYSRGAGPDTQYF. The CDR3 nucleotides are TGTGCCAGCAGTTACTCGCGGGGGGCGGGCCCAGATACGCAGTATTTT.

This chain uses TRBV3-1 (or the pseudogene TRBV3-2) with TRBJ2-7; 12 bases map to TRBD2. The length of the CDR3 is 17 residues. Trimming cost V 4 bases and J 0 bases; bases outside gene matches: 7. Looked up from germline, CDR1 is LGHDT and CDR2 is YNNKEL (reference sequence). CDR3 sequence reads: CASSRLAGASSSYEQYF. In nucleotides, the CDR3 is TGTGCCAGCAGCCGACTAGCGGGGGCCTCTAGCTCCTACGAGCAGTACTTC.

The chain recombines TRBV7-9 with TRBJ2-7, with TRBD2 as a possible D gene (6 bases). CDR1 SEHNR and CDR2 FQNEAQ come from the germline V gene (reference sequence). The CDR3 covers 14 residues. V dropped 5 bases and J dropped 2 bases, with 13 bases sitting between them. The CDR3 DNA is TGTGCCAGCAGCACGAGCGGGCGAACCTACGAGCAGTACTTC. Residues: CASSTSGRTYEQYF.

The chain carries TRBV12-3 or TRBV12-4 and TRBJ2-7; possibly TRBD1 for D (5 bases). The V end was cut by 2 bases, the J end by 4 bases, with 9 bases between. This CDR3 is 13 amino acids long. The CDR3 is CASSLRGQYEQYF. CDR3 nucleotide sequence: TGTGCCAGCAGTTTAAGGGGTCAGTACGAGCAGTACTTC.

This chain connects TRBV7-2 to TRBJ2-7; no definite D call. The V end was cut by 2 bases, the J end by 1 base, with 9 bases between. The CDR3 totals 14 residues. In germline, CDR1 is SGHTA, CDR2 FQGNSA. CDR3 protein: CASSLRLASYEQYF. CDR3 in DNA: TGTGCCAGCAGCTTACGGCTCGCTTCCTACGAGCAGTACTTC. Filled out from reference TRBV7-2 and TRBJ2-7, the complete variable domain reads GAGVSQSPSNKVTEKGKDVELRCDPISGHTALYWYRQSLGQGLEFLIYFQGNSAPDKSGLPSDRFSAERTGGSVSTLTIQRTQQEDSAVYLCASSLRLASYEQYFGPGTRLTVT.